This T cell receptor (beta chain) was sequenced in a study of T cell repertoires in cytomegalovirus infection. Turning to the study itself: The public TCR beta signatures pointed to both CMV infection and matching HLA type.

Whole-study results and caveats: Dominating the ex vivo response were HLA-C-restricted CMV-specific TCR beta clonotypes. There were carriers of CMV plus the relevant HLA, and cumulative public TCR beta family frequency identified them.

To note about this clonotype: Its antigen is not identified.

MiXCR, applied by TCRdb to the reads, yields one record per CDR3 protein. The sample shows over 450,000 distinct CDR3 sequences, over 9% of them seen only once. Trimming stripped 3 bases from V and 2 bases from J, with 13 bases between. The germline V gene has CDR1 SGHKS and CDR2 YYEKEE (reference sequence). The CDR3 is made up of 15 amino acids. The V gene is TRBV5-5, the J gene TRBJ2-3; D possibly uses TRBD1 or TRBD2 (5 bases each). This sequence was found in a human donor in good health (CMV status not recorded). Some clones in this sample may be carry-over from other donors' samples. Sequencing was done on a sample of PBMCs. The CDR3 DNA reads TGTGCCAGCAGCTATAGTGAGGGGATCACAGATACGCAGTATTTT. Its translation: CASSYSEGITDTQYF.